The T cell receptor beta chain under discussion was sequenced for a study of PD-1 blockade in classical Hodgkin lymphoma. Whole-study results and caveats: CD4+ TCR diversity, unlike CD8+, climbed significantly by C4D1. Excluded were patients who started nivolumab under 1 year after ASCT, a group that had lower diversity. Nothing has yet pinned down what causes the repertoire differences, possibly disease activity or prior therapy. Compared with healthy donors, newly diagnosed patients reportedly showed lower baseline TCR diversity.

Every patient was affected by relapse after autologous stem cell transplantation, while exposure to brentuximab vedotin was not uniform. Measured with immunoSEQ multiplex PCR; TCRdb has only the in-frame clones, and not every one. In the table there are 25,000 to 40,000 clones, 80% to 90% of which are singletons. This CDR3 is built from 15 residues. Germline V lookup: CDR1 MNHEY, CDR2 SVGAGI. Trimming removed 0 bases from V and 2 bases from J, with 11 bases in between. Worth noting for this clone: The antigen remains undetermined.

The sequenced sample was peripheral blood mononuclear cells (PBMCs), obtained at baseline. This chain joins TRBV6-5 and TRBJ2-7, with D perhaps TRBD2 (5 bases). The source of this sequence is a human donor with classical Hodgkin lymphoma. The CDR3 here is CASSYSKDSTYEQYF. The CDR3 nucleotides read TGTGCCAGCAGTTACTCCAAGGACTCCACCTACGAGCAGTACTTC.